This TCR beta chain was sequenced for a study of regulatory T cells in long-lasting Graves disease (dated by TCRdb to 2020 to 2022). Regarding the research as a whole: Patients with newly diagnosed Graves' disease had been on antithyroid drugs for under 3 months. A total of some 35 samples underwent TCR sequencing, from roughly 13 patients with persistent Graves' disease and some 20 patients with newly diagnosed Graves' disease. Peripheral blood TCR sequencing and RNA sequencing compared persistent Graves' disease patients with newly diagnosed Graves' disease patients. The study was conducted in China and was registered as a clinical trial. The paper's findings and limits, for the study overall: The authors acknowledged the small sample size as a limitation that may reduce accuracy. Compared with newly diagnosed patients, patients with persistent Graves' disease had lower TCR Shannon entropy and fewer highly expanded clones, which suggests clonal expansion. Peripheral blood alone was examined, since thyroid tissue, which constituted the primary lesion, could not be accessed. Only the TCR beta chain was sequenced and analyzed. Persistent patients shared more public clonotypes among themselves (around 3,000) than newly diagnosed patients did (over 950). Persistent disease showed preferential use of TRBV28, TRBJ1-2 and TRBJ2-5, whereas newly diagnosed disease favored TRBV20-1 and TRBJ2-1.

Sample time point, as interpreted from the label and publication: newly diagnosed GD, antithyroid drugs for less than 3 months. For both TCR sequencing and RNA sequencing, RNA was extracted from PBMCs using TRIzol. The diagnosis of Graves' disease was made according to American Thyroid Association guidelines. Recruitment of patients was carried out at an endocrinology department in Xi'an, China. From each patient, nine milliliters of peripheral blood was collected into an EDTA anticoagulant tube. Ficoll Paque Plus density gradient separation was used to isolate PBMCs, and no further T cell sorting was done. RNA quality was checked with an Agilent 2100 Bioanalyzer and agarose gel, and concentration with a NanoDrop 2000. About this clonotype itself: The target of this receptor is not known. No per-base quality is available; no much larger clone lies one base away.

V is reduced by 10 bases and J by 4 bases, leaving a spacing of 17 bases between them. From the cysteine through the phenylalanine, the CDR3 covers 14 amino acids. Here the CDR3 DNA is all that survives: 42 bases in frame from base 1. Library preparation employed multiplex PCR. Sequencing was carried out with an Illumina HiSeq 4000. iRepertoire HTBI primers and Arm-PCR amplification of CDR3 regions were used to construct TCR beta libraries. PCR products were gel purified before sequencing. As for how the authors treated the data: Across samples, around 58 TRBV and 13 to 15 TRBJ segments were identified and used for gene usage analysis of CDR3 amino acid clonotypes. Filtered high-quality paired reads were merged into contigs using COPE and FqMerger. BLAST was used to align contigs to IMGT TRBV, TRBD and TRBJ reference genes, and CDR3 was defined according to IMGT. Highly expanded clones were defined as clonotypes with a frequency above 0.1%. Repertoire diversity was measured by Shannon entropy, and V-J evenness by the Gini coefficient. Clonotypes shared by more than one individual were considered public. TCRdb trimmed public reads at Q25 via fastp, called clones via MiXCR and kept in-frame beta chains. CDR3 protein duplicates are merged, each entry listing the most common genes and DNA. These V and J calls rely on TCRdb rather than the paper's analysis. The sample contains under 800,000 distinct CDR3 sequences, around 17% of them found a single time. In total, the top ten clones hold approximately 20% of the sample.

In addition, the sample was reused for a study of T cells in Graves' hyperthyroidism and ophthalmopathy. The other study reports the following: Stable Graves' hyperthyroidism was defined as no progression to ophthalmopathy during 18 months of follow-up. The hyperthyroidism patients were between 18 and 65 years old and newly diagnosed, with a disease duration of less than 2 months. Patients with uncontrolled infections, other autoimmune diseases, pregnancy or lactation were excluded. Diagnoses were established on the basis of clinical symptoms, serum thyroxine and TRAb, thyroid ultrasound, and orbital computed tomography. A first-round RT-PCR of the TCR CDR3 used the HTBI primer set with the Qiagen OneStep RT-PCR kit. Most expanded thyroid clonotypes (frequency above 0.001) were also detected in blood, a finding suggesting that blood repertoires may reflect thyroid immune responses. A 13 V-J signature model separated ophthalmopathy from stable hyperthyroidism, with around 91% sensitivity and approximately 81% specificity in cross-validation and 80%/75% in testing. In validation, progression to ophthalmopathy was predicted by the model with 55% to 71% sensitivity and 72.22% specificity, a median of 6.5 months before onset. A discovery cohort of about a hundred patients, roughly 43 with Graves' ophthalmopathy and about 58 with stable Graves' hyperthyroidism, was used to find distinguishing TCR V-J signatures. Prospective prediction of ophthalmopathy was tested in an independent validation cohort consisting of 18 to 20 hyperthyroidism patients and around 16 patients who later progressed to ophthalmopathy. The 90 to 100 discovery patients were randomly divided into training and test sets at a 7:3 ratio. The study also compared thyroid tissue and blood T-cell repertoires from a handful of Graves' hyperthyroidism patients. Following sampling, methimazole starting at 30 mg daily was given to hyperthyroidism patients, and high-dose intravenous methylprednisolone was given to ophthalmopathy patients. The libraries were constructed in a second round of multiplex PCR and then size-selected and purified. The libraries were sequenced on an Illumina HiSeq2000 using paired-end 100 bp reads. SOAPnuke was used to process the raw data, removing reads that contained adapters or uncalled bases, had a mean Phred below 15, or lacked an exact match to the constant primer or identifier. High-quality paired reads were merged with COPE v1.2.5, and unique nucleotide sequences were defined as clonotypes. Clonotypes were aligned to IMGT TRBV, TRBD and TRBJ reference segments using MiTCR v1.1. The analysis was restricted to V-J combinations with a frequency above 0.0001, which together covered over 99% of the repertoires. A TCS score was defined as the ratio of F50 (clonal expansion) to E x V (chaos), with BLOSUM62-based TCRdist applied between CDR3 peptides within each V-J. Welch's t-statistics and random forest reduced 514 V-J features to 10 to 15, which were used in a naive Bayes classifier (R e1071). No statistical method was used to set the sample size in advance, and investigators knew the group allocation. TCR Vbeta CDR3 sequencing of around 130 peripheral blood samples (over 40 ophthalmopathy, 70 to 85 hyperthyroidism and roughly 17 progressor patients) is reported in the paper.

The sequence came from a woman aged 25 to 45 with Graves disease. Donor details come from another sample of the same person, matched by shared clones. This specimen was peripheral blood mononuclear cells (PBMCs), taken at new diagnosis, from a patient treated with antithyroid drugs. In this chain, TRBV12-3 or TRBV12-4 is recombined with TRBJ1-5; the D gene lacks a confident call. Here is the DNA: TGTGCCACCTGGGCGGGATCAGGTAATCAGCCCCAGCATTTT. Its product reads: CATWAGSGNQPQHF.